This is a list of T cell receptor beta chains from one sample in a study of T-cell memory formation after mild COVID-19. TCRdb called the 5' RACE reads again in MiXCR, with one record for every CDR3 protein. The repertoire consists of over 150,000 distinct CDR3 sequences, with over 10% occurring once and the leading ten covering 3% to 4%. The specimen sequenced was PBMCs or a T cell subset sorted from them (not recorded which). The receptors stem from a man aged 18 to 29 who had mild COVID-19 (a few samples of this study predate the infection). Cell type and time point are not known. Both conserved end residues are part of each CDR3. Each record gives: V gene, J gene, CDR3 protein.

TRBV3-1	TRBJ1-4	CASSPTVGGEKLFF
TRBV9	TRBJ2-5	CASSAMGGLETQYF
TRBV4-3	TRBJ2-7	CASSPSGEGYEQYF
TRBV7-9	TRBJ1-6	CASSKGSGTDNSPLHF
TRBV20-1	TRBJ2-1	CSAATGGRYNEQFF
TRBV11-3	TRBJ2-2	CASSSGTGYTGELFF
TRBV6-5	TRBJ2-3	CASSRTPATDTQYF
TRBV24-1	TRBJ1-2	CAPSILQGEDYGYTF
TRBV12-3/TRBV12-4	TRBJ1-1	CASSSQGFEAFF
TRBV19	TRBJ2-3	CASAPSGGLADTQYF
TRBV6-5	TRBJ2-5	CASSSAGGVETQYF
TRBV11-2	TRBJ2-3	CASTLGGAYTQYF
TRBV7-3	TRBJ2-5	CASSYVGGRQETQYF
TRBV24-1	TRBJ2-3	CATSGRGVGSADTQYF
TRBV7-3	TRBJ1-2	CASSLTGGLGGYTF
TRBV5-1	TRBJ1-2	CASSFRDNYGYTF
TRBV12-3/TRBV12-4	TRBJ1-6	CASSLQGGNSPLHF
TRBV7-6	TRBJ1-5	CASSPTGPSQPQHF
TRBV12-3/TRBV12-4	TRBJ2-2	CASTHRVGTGELFF
TRBV30	TRBJ2-5	CAWSGAVETQYF
TRBV7-2	TRBJ2-3	CASSLGNRAGDTQYF
TRBV5-1	TRBJ1-2	CASSEDRGYGYTF
TRBV25-1	TRBJ1-5	CASSVTGSNQPQHF
TRBV10-3	TRBJ1-3	CAISAVTRHGNTIYF
TRBV7-2	TRBJ2-1	CASSLVGGRENEQFF
TRBV4-1	TRBJ2-5	CASSQAEIQETQYF
TRBV12-3/TRBV12-4	TRBJ2-6	CASSFELTSGANVLTF
TRBV20-1	TRBJ1-1	CSATGGGRYTEAFF
TRBV10-3	TRBJ2-1	CAIRPGLVAINEQFF
TRBV27	TRBJ1-2	CASSLSGLYGYTF
TRBV5-1	TRBJ2-5	CASSLMGPPETQYF
TRBV7-3	TRBJ2-3	CASSLDGNTDTQYF
TRBV4-3	TRBJ1-5	CASSPQSNQPQHF
TRBV24-1	TRBJ2-1	CATSDQRTSGGFDEQFF
TRBV5-1	TRBJ1-1	CASSSTGRVRTNTEAFF
TRBV6-5	TRBJ1-1	CAISQGVSTEAFF
TRBV27	TRBJ2-2	CASRPGQGNTGELFF
TRBV7-2	TRBJ1-1	CASSFGAYTEAFF
TRBV30	TRBJ1-1	CAWSRRDRFDTEAFF
TRBV6-5	TRBJ1-2	CASNQGGHGYTF
TRBV7-3	TRBJ1-6	CASSLKTDSPLHF
TRBV20-1	TRBJ2-6	CSARWDRRTAGANVLTF